What follows are 24 T cell receptor beta chains derived from one specimen sequenced in a study of T cell responses to AZD1222 COVID-19 vaccine. This table comes from immunoSEQ multiplex PCR, and its TCRdb copy is limited to in-frame clones, with some not included. The data show some 150,000 clones, 70% to 90% seen once. Sequences were derived from peripheral blood, sampled on day 0 of AZD1222 vaccination. These TCRs come from an adult in good health.

The chain couples TRBV25-1 to TRBJ2-7, with D hard to call. V was clipped by 2 bases and J by 2 bases, with 7 bases between them. Germline loops: CDR1 MGHDK, CDR2 SYGVNS. The CDR3 is 13 amino acids. CDR3 in DNA: TGTGCCAGCAGTGAACAGCGAACCTACGAGCAGTACTTC. Translating it yields CASSEQRTYEQYF.

This chain links TRBV20-1 with TRBJ1-2; D possibly corresponds to TRBD1 (5 bases). Between the trimmed V and J ends, which lost 3 bases and 8 bases, there was a span of 16 bases. CDR3 length equals 13 residues. CDR1 is DFQATT, CDR2 SNEGSKA, per germline (reference sequence). The CDR3 sequence is CSASRETVQGYTF. Written as DNA, the CDR3 is TGCAGTGCTAGTCGCGAGACAGTGCAGGGCTACACCTTC.

This clone came up a few times. This chain connects TRBV7-2 to TRBJ2-7; TRBD2 aligns across 7 bases. The CDR3 totals 14 residues. CDR1 and CDR2 (germline): SGHTA, FQGNSA. The J segment lost 4 bases and the V segment lost 3 bases, leaving 6 bases of the junction unmatched. The CDR3 DNA is TGTGCCAGCAGCTTTTCAGGACTAGTGTACGAGCAGTACTTC. Amino acids: CASSFSGLVYEQYF.

In its sample, this clone was seen once. The J gene is TRBJ1-5, the V gene TRBV6-5, with a weak D call TRBD1 (5 bases). V was pared by 4 bases and J by 0 bases, with 10 bases between. CDR1 is MNHEY, CDR2 SVGAGI, per germline. CDR3 length equals 15 residues. CDR3 sequence: CASSSTGLSNQPQHF. Written as DNA, the CDR3 is TGTGCCAGCAGTTCCACAGGTCTTAGCAATCAGCCCCAGCATTTT.

The chain is built from TRBV5-6 and TRBJ2-3; D perhaps matches TRBD2 (6 bases). There are 15 residues in the CDR3. Per germline, CDR1 SGHDT and CDR2 YYEEEE. The V end lost 4 bases, the J end lost 0 bases, and 12 bases lay between the germline ends. The CDR3 spells CASSRGSQSTDTQYF. The CDR3, as DNA: TGTGCCAGCAGCCGGGGGTCACAAAGCACAGATACGCAGTATTTT.

V and J are TRBV27 and TRBJ2-7; TRBD1 matches 10 bases. Germline CDR1 is MNHEY and CDR2 is SMNVEV (reference sequence). CDR3 length equals 14 residues. J gave up 4 bases and V 6 bases, and 6 bases lay outside the gene matches. DNA of the CDR3: TGTGCCAGCAGGCCCGGGACAGGGGCTTACGAGCAGTACGTC. It encodes CASRPGTGAYEQYV.

V and J are TRBV5-1 and TRBJ2-1, with TRBD1 identical over 9 bases. The V segment lost 0 bases and the J segment 7 bases; nucleotides outside the gene matches: 5. CDR3 length: 15 amino acids. Germline CDR1 SGHRS, CDR2 YFSETQ. CDR3 in DNA: TGCGCCAGCAGCTTGGGGACAGGGGCAGTGAATGAGCAGTTCTTC. It codes for CASSLGTGAVNEQFF.

In its sample, this clone was seen a few times. The rearrangement links TRBV18 to TRBJ2-5; no firm D call. CDR1 KGHSH and CDR2 LQKENI come from the germline V gene. The CDR3 spans 15 residues. The V gene lost 0 bases and the J gene lost 5 bases, with 13 bases spanning the gap. The CDR3 DNA reads TGTGCCAGCTCACCACCCTACCAGGATGGGGAGACCCAGTACTTC. Its translation: CASSPPYQDGETQYF.

The V call is TRBV3-1 (or the pseudogene TRBV3-2), the J call TRBJ1-2; no clear D gene. The CDR3 has 11 amino acids. CDR1 is LGHDT and CDR2 is YNNKEL in the germline V gene (reference sequence). V lost 4 bases, J lost 8 bases, and 8 bases lay in between. CDR3 amino acids: CASSLARGYTF. In DNA form, the CDR3 reads TGTGCCAGCAGCCTAGCTCGGGGCTACACCTTC.

The chain employs TRBV11-2 and TRBJ1-3, with TRBD1 matching over 11 bases. CDR1 SGHAT and CDR2 FQNNGV come from the germline V gene. The CDR3 is 18 residues long. V lost 1 base to trimming and J lost 3 bases; unmatched junction nucleotides: 8. The CDR3 DNA follows: TGTGCCAGCAGCTTAGCTTTAGGACAGGGGGCACGTGGAAACACCATATATTTT. Its translation: CASSLALGQGARGNTIYF.

The chain couples TRBV19 to TRBJ2-1; 10 nucleotides agree with TRBD1. Germline lookup yields CDR1 LNHDA and CDR2 SQIVND (reference sequence). J was trimmed by 9 bases and V by 6 bases; bases with no gene match: 14. The length of the CDR3 is 16 residues. The CDR3: CASSLSGTGVTGEQFF. DNA for the CDR3: TGTGCCAGTAGCCTATCCGGGACAGGGGTAACGGGTGAGCAGTTCTTC.

This clone has just one count. V is TRBV28 and J is TRBJ1-2, with unresolved D. Germline CDR1 and CDR2: MDHEN and SYDVKM. The CDR3 loop spans 14 amino acids. The V end lost 6 bases, the J end lost 1 base, and 12 bases lay between the germline ends. CDR3 loop: CASRDWRFNYGYTF. The DNA of the CDR3 is TGTGCCAGCAGGGACTGGAGATTTAACTATGGCTACACCTTC.

This clone was seen just once. This chain joins TRBV20-1 and TRBJ1-1; the D is unclear. The germline V gene encodes CDR1 DFQATT and CDR2 SNEGSKA (reference sequence). The CDR3 contains 11 residues. Trimming took 3 bases from V and 3 from J, leaving 5 bases between them. CDR3 protein: CSASNYTEAFF. CDR3 DNA sequence: TGCAGTGCTAGTAACTACACTGAAGCTTTCTTT.

The chain carries TRBV10-3 and TRBJ1-2; TRBD1 aligns across 7 bases. The J segment lost 5 bases and the V segment lost 2 bases, leaving 5 bases of the junction unmatched. CDR1 is ENHRY and CDR2 is SYGVKD in the germline V gene. This CDR3 region has 14 residues. CDR3 nucleotides: TGTGCCATCAGTGAGGACAGGGCCGGGTATGGCTACACCTTC. Protein: CAISEDRAGYGYTF.

The chain has TRBV6-2 or TRBV6-3 and TRBJ1-5, with no clear D. Germline values: CDR1 MNHEY, CDR2 SVGEGT. V was shortened by 2 bases and J by 0 bases, with 8 bases between the two germline ends. This CDR3 is built from 15 residues. The CDR3 DNA reads as TGTGCCAGCAGTTACGGGCAGATTAGCAATCAGCCCCAGCATTTT. Protein product: CASSYGQISNQPQHF.

The chain recombines TRBV7-2 with TRBJ2-3, with D tentatively TRBD1 or TRBD2 (5 bases each). Trimming took 5 bases from V and 2 from J, leaving 20 bases between them. Germline values: CDR1 SGHTA, CDR2 FQGNSA. This CDR3 region has 17 residues. The CDR3: CASSTTGTVSNTDTQYF. CDR3 in DNA: TGTGCCAGCAGCACAACCGGGACGGTTAGTAACACAGATACGCAGTATTTT.

J is TRBJ2-7 and V is TRBV18; TRBD1 agrees at 10 bases. The CDR3 has 15 residues. V lost 3 bases and J lost 3; bases outside the gene matches: 5. Per germline, CDR1 KGHSH and CDR2 LQKENI. The CDR3 sequence is CASSPTWTGGYEQYF. In DNA, the CDR3 is TGTGCCAGCTCACCGACCTGGACAGGGGGCTACGAGCAGTACTTC.

The V gene is TRBV28, the J gene TRBJ2-1; D ambiguous. The CDR3 extends over 17 amino acids. The germline V gene has CDR1 MDHEN and CDR2 SYDVKM. Trimming pared 3 bases from V and 4 bases from J, leaving 19 bases between. CDR3 in amino acids: CASSFTIHAGLYNEQFF. The CDR3 DNA follows: TGTGCCAGCAGTTTTACAATTCATGCCGGCCTATACAATGAGCAGTTCTTC.

The V gene is TRBV5-4, the J gene TRBJ1-1; weak D call: TRBD1 (6 bases). CDR1 and CDR2 (germline): SGHNT, YYREEE (reference sequence). The CDR3 consists of 15 residues. Trimming shortened V by 4 bases and J by 0 bases, and 13 bases separated the two germline ends. For the CDR3, the DNA is TGTGCCAGCAGCGCGGGACACATACTGAACACTGAAGCTTTCTTT. It specifies CASSAGHILNTEAFF.

V gene TRBV7-9 combines with J gene TRBJ2-5; TRBD2 is a possible D gene (5 bases). Germline-derived CDR1 and CDR2 are SEHNR and FQNEAQ (reference sequence). Trimming cost V 3 bases and J 0 bases, with 14 bases left between them. The CDR3 has 16 amino acids. The CDR3 nucleotides read TGTGCCAGCAGCTTGAGGGAGCCTACCAACCAAGAGACCCAGTACTTC. This translates into CASSLREPTNQETQYF. Supplemented by reference TRBV7-9 and TRBJ2-5, the full variable domain reads DTGVSQNPRHKITKRGQNVTFRCDPISEHNRLYWYRQTLGQGPEFLTYFQNEAQLEKSRLLSDRFSAERPKGSFSTLEIQRTEQGDSAMYLCASSLREPTNQETQYFGPGTRLLVL.

The DNA for the CDR3 is TGTGCCAGCAGTGAAACAGGCGCCTCCCAAGAGACCCAGTACTTC. Translated: CASSETGASQETQYF. The rearrangement joins TRBV2 to TRBJ2-5; TRBD1 might be the D (5 bases). V was shortened by 2 bases and J by 1 base, with 11 bases between the two germline ends. In germline, CDR1 is SNHLY, CDR2 FYNNEI. The CDR3 contains 15 residues.

The V call is TRBV9, the J call TRBJ2-1; D might be TRBD2 (6 bases). From germline, CDR1 is SGDLS and CDR2 YYNGEE. V was cut by 0 bases and J by 7 bases, with 11 bases left in between. The CDR3 loop spans 14 amino acids. The CDR3 is CASSVVGGYNEQFF. Written as DNA, the CDR3 is TGTGCCAGCAGCGTAGTTGGAGGGTATAATGAGCAGTTCTTC.

The gene calls are TRBV5-6 and TRBJ2-7; TRBD1 is a possible D gene (8 bases). This CDR3 has 14 residues. Germline loops: CDR1 SGHDT, CDR2 YYEEEE. With 0 bases removed from V and 5 bases from J, the gap between germline ends came to 12 bases. CDR3 in amino acids: CASSLGTGTNEQYV. DNA of the CDR3: TGTGCCAGCAGCTTGGGGACAGGGACTAACGAGCAGTACGTC.

V gene TRBV28 combines with J gene TRBJ1-2; weak D call: TRBD1 (5 bases). The CDR3 has 12 residues. Germline values: CDR1 MDHEN, CDR2 SYDVKM. Between the trimmed V and J ends, which lost 8 bases and 5 bases, there was a span of 12 bases. The CDR3 is CASLQTVYGYTF. Written as DNA, the CDR3 is TGTGCCAGCTTACAGACAGTTTATGGCTACACCTTC.